Included here is one T cell receptor beta chain sequence, with context. What it binds is unknown. This sample stems from a study of long-term antiretroviral therapy in people with HIV. An immunoSEQ assay, version v3.0, was performed at survey level. The data were produced by immunoSEQ multiplex PCR, yet TCRdb's version contains in-frame clones alone and is incomplete. The table lists some 31,000 clones, 95% of them singletons. Germline CDR1 LGHNA, CDR2 YNFKEQ. This CDR3 has 14 residues. V was pared by 1 base and J by 3 bases, with 10 bases between. General study findings and limits: Records did not include ART adherence, viral resistance or therapy changes.

This chain links TRBV4-2 with TRBJ2-7; D remains ambiguous. The input for sequencing was unsorted PBMCs, taken 5.3 years after starting antiretroviral therapy. The TCR comes from a man aged 30-40 years with HIV. CDR3 region: CASSQVGLNYEQYF. The CDR3 DNA reads TGTGCCAGCAGCCAAGTTGGCTTGAACTACGAGCAGTACTTC.